A single sample is the source of the 21 T cell receptor beta chains below, sequenced in a study of cytomegalovirus exposure and HLA in healthy donors (dated by TCRdb to about 2017). The method behind the library was the immunoSEQ multiplex PCR assay. The multiplex PCR relied on a mix of 60 forward primers for TCR Vbeta segments and 13 reverse primers for TCR Jbeta segments. TCRdb carries this immuneACCESS record with in-frame sequences only. Its versions omit some clonotypes, under half of them owing to an unresolved V gene in the studies checked, with the rest unexplained. In this sample's table one finds approximately 60,000 clones. The top ten hold approximately 5.1% of the sample. The sample taken for sequencing was PBMCs. All receptors derive from a man in his thirties or forties in good health and CMV-seropositive.

The chain recombines TRBV7-9 with TRBJ1-3; TRBD1 agrees at 7 bases. CDR3 size: 15 residues. After removal of 5 bases from V and 2 bases from J, the junction contained 6 bases not matched to a gene. CDR1 and CDR2 from the germline V gene are SEHNR and FQNEAQ (reference sequence). CDR3: CASSDGQAAGNTIYF. The CDR3 DNA is TGTGCCAGCAGCGACGGACAGGCTGCTGGAAACACCATATATTTT.

The V and J genes are TRBV25-1 and TRBJ2-6; 7 nucleotides line up with TRBD1. From germline, CDR1 is MGHDK and CDR2 SYGVNS. The CDR3 loop spans 16 amino acids. J gave up 2 bases and V 4 bases, and 5 bases lay outside the gene matches. CDR3 in amino acids: CASSGIDRAGANVLTF. In nucleotides, the CDR3 is TGTGCCAGCAGTGGGATCGACAGGGCTGGGGCCAACGTCCTGACTTTC.

This chain links TRBV19 with TRBJ2-6, with 9 nucleotides matching TRBD1. Germline V gives CDR1 LNHDA, CDR2 SQIVND (reference sequence). With V trimmed by 8 bases and J by 1 base, 6 bases remained unmatched. The CDR3 covers 16 residues. The CDR3 nucleotides read TGTGCCAGTGGGGACAGGGTAAAATCTGGGGCCAACGTCCTGACTTTC. It specifies CASGDRVKSGANVLTF.

This sequence joins TRBV29-1 and TRBJ2-1; 7 bases agree with TRBD1. V lost 5 bases, J lost 0 bases, and 7 bases stayed unmatched. From germline, CDR1 is SQVTM and CDR2 ANQGSEA. The CDR3 spans 15 residues. Written as DNA, the CDR3 is TGCAGCGTTCCCTCAAGGGACAGCTCCTACAATGAGCAGTTCTTC. Its translation is CSVPSRDSSYNEQFF.

The chain is built from TRBV10-3 and TRBJ2-5, with 9 bases lining up with TRBD1. The CDR3 sequence is 16 residues long. Germline values: CDR1 ENHRY, CDR2 SYGVKD. Trimming took 5 bases from V and 1 from J; bases not matched to a gene: 8. The CDR3 is CAISSGQGLGQETQYF. The CDR3 nucleotides read TGTGCCATCAGTTCGGGACAGGGATTGGGCCAAGAGACCCAGTACTTC.

CDR3 nucleotides: TGTGCCAGCAGCTTAGCAGGGAGCTCTGGAAACACCATATATTTT. Residues: CASSLAGSSGNTIYF. The chain recombines TRBV7-2 with TRBJ1-3; D not certain. From germline, CDR1 is SGHTA and CDR2 FQGNSA. The CDR3 loop spans 15 amino acids. V lost 0 bases to trimming and J lost 0 bases, with 6 bases between them.

V and J are TRBV19 and TRBJ2-3, with a possible D match to TRBD1 (5 bases). CDR3 length: 16 amino acids. The germline V gene has CDR1 LNHDA and CDR2 SQIVND (reference sequence). V lost 3 bases and J lost 2, with 15 bases in between. CDR3 sequence reads: CASSMGLLTFTDTQYF. CDR3 coding DNA: TGTGCCAGTAGTATGGGGCTCCTGACCTTCACAGATACGCAGTATTTT.

The chain recombines TRBV10-3 with TRBJ2-1; the match to TRBD2 covers 7 bases. Germline CDR1 reads ENHRY; CDR2 reads SYGVKD. The CDR3 is made up of 13 amino acids. V lost 11 bases and J lost 8; bases outside the gene matches: 12. DNA for the CDR3: TGTGCCGCAATGACTAGCCTTTCGGATGAGCAGTTCTTC. This translates into CAAMTSLSDEQFF.

The chain uses TRBV18 and TRBJ2-7, with 10 bases aligning to TRBD1. V lost 1 base and J lost 6; bases outside the gene matches: 3. This CDR3 comprises 14 residues. Germline V gene lookup returns CDR1 KGHSH and CDR2 LQKENI. The CDR3 DNA reads as TGTGCCAGCTCACCACAGGGACAGGGGTCCGAGCAGTACTTC. Amino acids: CASSPQGQGSEQYF. Drawing the rest from reference TRBV18 and TRBJ2-7, the complete variable domain is NAGVMQNPRHLVRRRGQEARLRCSPMKGHSHVYWYRQLPEEGLKFMVYLQKENIIDESGMPKERFSAEFPKEGPSILRIQQVVRGDSAAYFCASSPQGQGSEQYFGPGTRLTVT.

The V call is TRBV5-4, the J call TRBJ2-7; TRBD2 is a possible D gene (5 bases). Germline V gene lookup returns CDR1 SGHNT and CDR2 YYREEE (reference sequence). The ends were cut back, 1 base at V and 3 bases at J, with 8 bases in the middle. The CDR3 contains 13 residues. CDR3 residues: CASSLRGHYEQYF. The CDR3 DNA is TGTGCCAGCAGCTTGAGAGGGCACTACGAGCAGTACTTC.

The gene calls are TRBV29-1 and TRBJ1-6; possibly TRBD1 for D (5 bases). Trimming cost V 4 bases and J 7 bases, with 11 bases left between them. CDR1 and CDR2 from the germline V gene are SQVTM and ANQGSEA. This CDR3 contains 13 residues. In DNA, the CDR3 is TGCAGCGTTGGCGCAGGGAGGAATTCACCCCTCCACTTT. This encodes CSVGAGRNSPLHF.

As DNA, the CDR3 is TGCGCCAGCAGCCAAGGGGCAGGGGTGTCTCAGCCCCAGCATTTT. It encodes CASSQGAGVSQPQHF. This sequence joins TRBV4-1 and TRBJ1-5; D is possibly TRBD1 (6 bases). Trimming cost V 1 base and J 6 bases, with 13 bases left between them. From germline, CDR1 is MGHRA and CDR2 YSYEKL. This CDR3 region has 15 residues.

The CDR3 spells CASSEGTGSTYEQYF. For the CDR3, the DNA is TGTGCCAGCAGTGAAGGGACAGGAAGTACCTACGAGCAGTACTTC. This chain connects TRBV2 to TRBJ2-7; the match to TRBD1 covers 7 bases. J was trimmed by 2 bases and V by 1 base; bases with no gene match: 5. Germline CDR1 SNHLY, CDR2 FYNNEI. The CDR3 has 15 amino acids.

The J gene is TRBJ1-1, the V gene TRBV30; 7 nucleotides align to TRBD1. The V gene end was trimmed by 3 bases and the J gene end by 2 bases; junction bases not matched to a gene: 9. Germline-derived CDR1 and CDR2 are GTSNPN and SVGIG (reference sequence). The CDR3 is made up of 15 amino acids. CDR3 in DNA: TGTGCCTGGAGGGGGACAGTGAAAGGTAACACTGAAGCTTTCTTT. This gives the protein CAWRGTVKGNTEAFF.

The V and J genes are TRBV27 and TRBJ1-1; unclear D gene. The CDR3 has 13 residues. Trimming cost V 4 bases and J 5 bases, with 11 bases left between them. Germline CDR1 MNHEY, CDR2 SMNVEV (reference sequence). CDR3: CASSSNLWTEAFF. The CDR3 DNA is TGTGCCAGCAGTTCTAACCTTTGGACTGAAGCTTTCTTT.

The chain's CDR3 is CAWSVRRFNSPLHF. CDR3 sequence (DNA): TGTGCCTGGAGTGTACGTCGGTTTAATTCACCCCTCCACTTT. This rearrangement joins TRBV30 to TRBJ1-6; D remains ambiguous. CDR1 and CDR2 (germline): GTSNPN, SVGIG (reference sequence). V dropped 0 bases and J dropped 6 bases, with 9 bases sitting between them. This CDR3 spans 14 amino acids.

V gene TRBV6-1 combines with J gene TRBJ1-5, with a tentative D call TRBD1 (6 bases). Germline CDR1 reads MNHNS; CDR2 reads SASEGT. V dropped 7 bases and J dropped 3 bases, with 10 bases sitting between them. This CDR3 comprises 13 residues. The CDR3 here is CASKGGYNQPQHF. DNA of the CDR3: TGTGCCAGCAAAGGGGGATACAATCAGCCCCAGCATTTT.

V gene TRBV2 combines with J gene TRBJ2-1; maybe TRBD1 (6 bases). CDR1 is SNHLY and CDR2 is FYNNEI in the germline V gene. V was cut by 5 bases and J by 9 bases, with 20 bases left in between. This CDR3 spans 15 amino acids. This chain's CDR3 is CASSQGGTSRGEQFF. Written as DNA, the CDR3 is TGTGCCAGCAGTCAAGGGGGAACCTCAAGGGGTGAGCAGTTCTTC. Full variable domain (remainder filled in from reference TRBV2 and TRBJ2-1): EPEVTQTPSHQVTQMGQEVILRCVPISNHLYFYWYRQILGQKVEFLVSFYNNEISEKSEIFDDQFSVERPDGSNFTLKIRSTKLEDSAMYFCASSQGGTSRGEQFFGPGTRLTVL.

The chain carries TRBV6-5 and TRBJ1-5; D unclear. Trimming pared 5 bases from V and 6 bases from J, leaving 11 bases between. The germline V gene encodes CDR1 MNHEY and CDR2 SVGAGI. This CDR3 has 13 amino acids. CDR3 sequence: CASSQTTRQPQHF. The CDR3 DNA reads as TGTGCCAGCAGTCAAACAACACGTCAGCCCCAGCATTTT.

The gene calls are TRBV10-2 and TRBJ1-2; TRBD1 matches at 9 bases. CDR3 length equals 14 residues. V gave up 7 bases and J gave up 4 bases; unmatched junction bases: 7. Germline values: CDR1 WSHSY, CDR2 SAAADI. The CDR3: CASTGTGSRYGYTF. The DNA of the CDR3 is TGCGCCAGCACCGGGACAGGGAGTCGCTATGGCTACACCTTC.

This chain joins TRBV5-1 and TRBJ1-1; maybe TRBD1 (6 bases). Germline CDR1 is SGHRS and CDR2 is YFSETQ. V dropped 4 bases and J dropped 1 base, with 8 bases sitting between them. This CDR3 is built from 13 residues. CDR3 amino acids: CASSPQGNTEAFF. In nucleotides, the CDR3 is TGCGCCAGCAGCCCACAGGGGAACACTGAAGCTTTCTTT.